This TCR beta chain was sequenced in a study of T cell responses to AZD1222 COVID-19 vaccine. After removal of 6 bases from V and 3 bases from J, the junction contained 8 bases not matched to a gene. CDR1 and CDR2 (germline): MNHEY, SMNVEV (reference sequence). The CDR3 loop spans 14 amino acids. General observations from the study: Samples come after the peak T cell response, not at day 14. As reported, nearly half of all spike-specific TCRs target variant regions that are unmutated. White British ancestry dominated among donors, who included more females, and clonal diversity was possibly underestimated. AZD1222 recipients seropositive at baseline numbered only six or seven.

Comments on this clone: The target antigen is unknown.

Here immunoSEQ multiplex PCR was the method, and the copy in TCRdb shows in-frame clones only, minus some. The data contain about 140,000 clones, around 94% of them singletons. Sequenced material: peripheral blood, taken after recovery from COVID-19. This receptor was identified in an adult who had recovered from COVID-19. The rearrangement joins TRBV27 to TRBJ2-7, with 7 positions matching TRBD1. CDR3: CASSPRDSFYEQYF. The CDR3 coding sequence is TGTGCCAGCAGCCCCCGGGACAGCTTCTACGAGCAGTACTTC.